This T cell receptor (beta chain) was sequenced for a study of CD8+ T cells in alopecia areata. Deletions cut 1 base from V and 4 bases from J, with 19 bases between. The CDR3 totals 17 residues. Germline V gives CDR1 MGHRA, CDR2 YSYEKL. Isolated RNA was reverse transcribed into cDNA used as the sequencing template. This table comes from immunoSEQ multiplex PCR, and its TCRdb copy is limited to in-frame clones, with some not included. The table records fewer than 80,000 clones, roughly three fifths of them present only once. The clonotype comes from a human donor with alopecia areata. The J gene is TRBJ2-5, the V gene TRBV4-1; weak D call: TRBD2 (5 bases). The sample in question was CD8+ T cells sorted from blood, obtained at week 0. CDR3 sequence: CASSQVAGGGIGETQYF. CDR3 nucleotide sequence: TGCGCCAGCAGCCAAGTGGCAGGAGGCGGAATAGGAGAGACCCAGTACTTC.